Described below is a single T cell receptor beta chain sequence and its context. Its antigen remains unknown. This sample is part of a study of T cell repertoires in cytomegalovirus infection. TCRdb re-called the reads through MiXCR, storing one row per CDR3 protein. Here the sample spans approximately 730,000 distinct CDR3 sequences, 25% to 35% being singletons. Deletions cut 7 bases from V and 0 bases from J, with 19 bases between. The length of the CDR3 is 17 residues. Germline V gives CDR1 MDHEN, CDR2 SYDVKM. This specimen consisted of cultured CD8+ T cells from PBMCs, obtained from culture after CMV antigen stimulation. The receptor was derived from a human donor in good health (CMV status not recorded). Some clones in this sample may be carry-over from other donors' samples. The chain recombines TRBV28 with TRBJ2-1; D might be TRBD1 (6 bases). The CDR3 DNA is TGTGCCAGCAAGAGAACCGGGACAATGAGCTCCTACAATGAGCAGTTCTTC. This codes for CASKRTGTMSSYNEQFF.